The entry that follows covers one T cell receptor beta chain sequence. The antigen is undetermined. The data derive from a study of T cell responses to AZD1222 COVID-19 vaccine. The CDR3 covers 15 residues. Germline V CDR1 and CDR2: MDHEN, SYDVKM. V dropped 4 bases and J dropped 5 bases, with 15 bases sitting between them. Findings and limits, study-wide: Along spike, vaccine-associated CD4 TCRs were found throughout, with dominance at 160-218 and 743-854. The sample set comprised mostly white British donors with more females, and clonal diversity was possibly underestimated.

Using immunoSEQ multiplex PCR, the repertoire was profiled, and TCRdb retains in-frame clones only, with some absent. This sample has about 140,000 clones, with about 88% found just once. The receptor's source is an adult who received the AZD1222 COVID-19 vaccine. The genes are TRBV28 and TRBJ1-3; D is unclear. This material consisted of peripheral blood, taken 28 days after the second AZD1222 dose. The DNA of the CDR3 is TGTGCCAGCAGTTCGATACTAGACACCCGAAACACCATATATTTT. Encoded protein: CASSSILDTRNTIYF. Full variable domain (remainder filled in from reference TRBV28 and TRBJ1-3): DVKVTQSSRYLVKRTGEKVFLECVQDMDHENMFWYRQDPGLGLRLIYFSYDVKMKEKGDIPEGYSVSREKKERFSLILESASTNQTSMYLCASSSILDTRNTIYFGEGSWLTVV.